This entry is about one T cell receptor (beta chain). Its antigen remains unknown. Looked up from germline, CDR1 is SGHDN and CDR2 is FVKESK. Trimming removed 2 bases at V and 5 bases at J, with 19 bases between. The CDR3 extends over 16 amino acids. The data originate from a study of T cells in localized non-small cell lung cancer. Measured with immunoSEQ multiplex PCR; TCRdb has only the in-frame clones, and not every one. The sample records 15,000 to 20,000 clones, almost 90% being singletons. Findings and caveats of the study: Longer overall survival accompanied higher blood T cell density.

The sample consisted of peripheral blood mononuclear cells, taken before any cancer treatment. The chain carries TRBV14 and TRBJ2-7; D not certain. The origin of this receptor is a woman aged 35-75 years with stage III lung adenocarcinoma. The CDR3 loop is CASSQWITVPTDEQYF. The CDR3 nucleotides read TGTGCCAGCAGCCAATGGATCACTGTCCCTACCGACGAGCAGTACTTC.